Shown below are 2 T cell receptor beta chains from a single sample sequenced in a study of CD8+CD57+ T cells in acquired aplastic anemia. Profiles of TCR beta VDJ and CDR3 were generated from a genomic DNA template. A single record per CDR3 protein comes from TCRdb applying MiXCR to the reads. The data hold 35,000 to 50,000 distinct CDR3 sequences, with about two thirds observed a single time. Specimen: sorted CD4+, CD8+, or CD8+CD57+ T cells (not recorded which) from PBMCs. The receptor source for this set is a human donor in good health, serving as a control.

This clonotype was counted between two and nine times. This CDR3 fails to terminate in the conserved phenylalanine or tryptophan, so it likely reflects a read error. CDR3 bases: TGCGCCAGCAGCCAATGCCCGGGACTAGGGGCGGGCAATGAGCAGTTCTCC. Translation: CASSQCPGLGAGNEQFS. The gene calls are TRBV4-1 and TRBJ2-1, with TRBD2 identical over 8 bases. V was pared by 2 bases and J by 6 bases, with 12 bases of the junction left unmatched. Per the germline V gene, CDR1 is MGHRA and CDR2 is YSYEKL. The CDR3 runs 17 residues.

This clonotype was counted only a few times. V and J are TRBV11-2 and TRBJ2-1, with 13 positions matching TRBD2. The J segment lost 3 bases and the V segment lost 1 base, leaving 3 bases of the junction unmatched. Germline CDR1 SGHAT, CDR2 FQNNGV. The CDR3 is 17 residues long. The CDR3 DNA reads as TGTGCCAGCAGCTTAGGGACTAGCGGGGGCGACTACAATGAGCAGTTCTTC. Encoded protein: CASSLGTSGGDYNEQFF. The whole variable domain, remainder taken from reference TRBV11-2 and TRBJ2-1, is EAGVAQSPRYKIIEKRQSVAFWCNPISGHATLYWYQQILGQGPKLLIQFQNNGVVDDSQLPKDRFSAERLKGVDSTLKIQPAKLEDSAVYLCASSLGTSGGDYNEQFFGPGTRLTVL.